This TCR beta chain was profiled in a study of cytomegalovirus exposure and HLA in healthy donors. Measured with immunoSEQ multiplex PCR; TCRdb has only the in-frame clones, and not every one. The repertoire holds 150,000 or so clones, with approximately 89% as singletons. This TCR was recovered from a young woman in good health and CMV-seropositive. Sample: PBMCs.

The CDR3 DNA reads TGCAGCGCTGGACTTCCGGGCGGGACCGGGGAGCTGTTTTTT. It specifies CSAGLPGGTGELFF. The chain links TRBV29-1 to TRBJ2-2; a possible D gene is TRBD2 (5 bases). This CDR3 has 14 amino acids. The germline CDR1 and CDR2 sequences are SQVTM and ANQGSEA. Trimming stripped 7 bases from V and 5 bases from J, with 17 bases between.